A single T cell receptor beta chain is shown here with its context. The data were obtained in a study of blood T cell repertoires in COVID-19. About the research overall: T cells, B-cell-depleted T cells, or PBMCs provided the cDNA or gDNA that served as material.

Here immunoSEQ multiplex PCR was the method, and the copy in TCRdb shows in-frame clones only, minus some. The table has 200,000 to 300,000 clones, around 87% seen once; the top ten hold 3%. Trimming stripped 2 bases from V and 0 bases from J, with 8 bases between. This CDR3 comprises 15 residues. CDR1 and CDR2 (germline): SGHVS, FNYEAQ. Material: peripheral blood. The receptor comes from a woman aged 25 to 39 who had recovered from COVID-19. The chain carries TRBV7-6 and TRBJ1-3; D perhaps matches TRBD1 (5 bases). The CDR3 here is CASSLSGGSGNTIYF. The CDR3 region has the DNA TGTGCCAGCAGCTTATCGGGGGGCTCTGGAAACACCATATATTTT.